The next 16 T cell receptor beta chains were all read from a single sample in a study of T cells in Graves' hyperthyroidism and ophthalmopathy (dated by TCRdb to 2018 to 2020). Library generation was performed with multiplex PCR. The instrument was an Illumina HiSeq 2000. The TCR beta CDR3 regions were amplified from RNA transcripts. The TCR CDR3 was subjected to a first round of RT-PCR using the HTBI primer set and the Qiagen OneStep RT-PCR kit. TCRdb itself trimmed the public reads at Q25 with fastp, ran MiXCR and retained productive beta chains. Under each unique CDR3 protein, matching rows form one entry showing the most common genes and DNA. The sample data list about 250,000 distinct CDR3 sequences, and about 25% of these were observed just once. Roughly 35% of the sample is in the top ten clones. The specimen sequenced was blood. Every receptor here comes from a middle-aged woman with Graves' ophthalmopathy.

For this clonotype: Being one base from a much bigger clone, this may be a read error. This rearrangement joins TRBV11-1 to TRBJ2-1; D ambiguous. The CDR3 extends over 14 amino acids. Germline-derived CDR1 and CDR2 are SGHAT and FQDESV (reference sequence). The CDR3 DNA reads TGTGCCAGCAGCCCTGGGCAGTCGTTGGGTGAGCGGTTCTTC. This sequence encodes CASSPGQSLGERFF.

This clonotype appeared many times. Here the CDR3 reads CASSLSRQGSDEQYF. CDR3 nucleotides: TGCGCCAGCAGCTTGTCCCGGCAGGGTAGCGACGAGCAGTACTTC. The chain links TRBV5-1 to TRBJ2-7; either TRBD1 or TRBD2 may fit D (5 bases each). Germline CDR1 and CDR2: SGHRS and YFSETQ. With 1 base removed from V and 5 bases from J, the gap between germline ends came to 16 bases. The CDR3 loop spans 15 amino acids. The full variable domain, rest sourced from reference TRBV5-1 and TRBJ2-7, is KAGVTQTPRYLIKTRGQQVTLSCSPISGHRSVSWYQQTPGQGLQFLFEYFSETQRNKGNFPGRFSGRQFSNSRSEMNVSTLELGDSALYLCASSLSRQGSDEQYFGPGTRLTVT.

The chain is built from TRBV20-1 and TRBJ2-5, with 13 bases lining up with TRBD2. V shed 3 bases, J shed 5 bases, and the junction held 6 bases outside the gene matches. The CDR3 length is 15 residues. Germline V gives CDR1 DFQATT, CDR2 SNEGSKA (reference sequence). The CDR3 region has the DNA TGCAGTGCTAGGACTAGCGGGAGGCCTGCGGAGACCCAGTACTTC. It codes for CSARTSGRPAETQYF.

This clonotype was detected only a few times. The chain joins TRBV12-3 or TRBV12-4 to TRBJ2-7; a possible D gene is TRBD1 (5 bases). This CDR3 has 12 amino acids. Trimming took off 5 bases at V and 3 bases at J, with 8 bases between the two ends. The CDR3 is CASSTGVYEQYF. As DNA, the CDR3 is TGTGCCAGCAGTACAGGAGTCTACGAGCAGTACTTC.

This chain links TRBV20-1 with TRBJ2-7, with 8 bases aligning to TRBD2. The V segment lost 0 bases and the J segment 0 bases; nucleotides outside the gene matches: 7. Per the germline V gene, CDR1 is DFQATT and CDR2 is SNEGSKA (reference sequence). This CDR3 region has 16 residues. CDR3 in DNA: TGCAGTGCTAGAGACCCAAGCAGCGGGAGCTCCTACGAGCAGTACTTC. Encoded protein: CSARDPSSGSSYEQYF.

Ten or more counts support this clonotype. J is TRBJ2-5 and V is TRBV5-4; D is tentatively TRBD1 or TRBD2 (5 bases each). CDR1 is SGHNT, CDR2 YYREEE, per germline (reference sequence). The CDR3 loop spans 15 amino acids. The V end was cut by 3 bases, the J end by 2 bases, with 14 bases between. The CDR3 DNA is TGTGCCAGCAGCTCGCCTTCGGGGCCTCAAGAGACCCAGTACTTC. It translates to CASSSPSGPQETQYF.

Ten or more counts support this clonotype. This chain uses TRBV24-1 with TRBJ2-5; D unresolved. Trimming removed 4 bases at V and 5 bases at J, with 22 bases between. CDR3 size: 17 residues. CDR1 KGHDR and CDR2 SFDVKD come from the germline V gene. In DNA, the CDR3 is TGTGCCACCAGTGAGTCGGTCCAGGCAGAGGCGCGGGAGACCCAGTACTTC. It codes for CATSESVQAEARETQYF.

Ten or more counts support this clonotype. Being one base from a much bigger clone, this may be a read error. This sequence joins TRBV20-1 and TRBJ1-2, with D perhaps matching TRBD1 (5 bases). V gave up 5 bases and J gave up 7 bases, with 20 bases separating them. Germline values: CDR1 DFQATT, CDR2 SNEGSKA (reference sequence). The CDR3 has 14 amino acids. CDR3: CSASPHRRSSGYTF. DNA for the CDR3: TGCAGTGCTTCACCTCACAGGAGAAGCTCTGGCTACACCTTC.

This clonotype was detected only a few times. This rearrangement joins TRBV7-2 to TRBJ2-7; D uncertain. The CDR3 consists of 16 residues. V lost 0 bases, J lost 0 bases, and 12 bases lay in between. Germline CDR1 is SGHTA and CDR2 is FQGNSA. The CDR3 protein is CASSLAAFTSSYEQYF. DNA of the CDR3: TGTGCCAGCAGCTTAGCGGCCTTCACGAGCTCCTACGAGCAGTACTTC.

The rearrangement links TRBV6-5 to TRBJ2-6, with D unclear. V lost 0 bases and J 2 bases, leaving 11 bases between the germline ends. This CDR3 comprises 17 residues. Germline V CDR1 and CDR2: MNHEY, SVGAGI. Here the CDR3 reads CASSYSDWGTGANVLTF. CDR3 in DNA: TGTGCCAGCAGTTACTCCGATTGGGGTACTGGGGCCAACGTCCTGACTTTC.

There are many counts of this clonotype. V and J are TRBV3-1 and TRBJ1-1; D may be TRBD1 (5 bases). CDR3 length equals 16 residues. CDR1 and CDR2 (germline): LGHDT, YNNKEL (reference sequence). The V end lost 1 base, the J end lost 4 bases, and 16 bases lay between the germline ends. This CDR3 is CASSQAGHHQLTEAFF. The CDR3 DNA sequence: TGTGCCAGCAGCCAAGCGGGGCACCACCAACTCACTGAAGCTTTCTTT.

This clonotype was observed many times. The chain uses TRBV28 and TRBJ2-7, with D possibly matching TRBD2 (5 bases). CDR3 length: 12 residues. Trimming took off 7 bases at V and 6 bases at J, with 13 bases between the two ends. Germline lookup yields CDR1 MDHEN and CDR2 SYDVKM. The CDR3 DNA sequence: TGTGCCAGCAATTTTGGTGGAGGCGAGCAGTACTTC. Translating gives CASNFGGGEQYF.

The chain joins TRBV5-1 to TRBJ1-2, with 9 bases identical to TRBD1. CDR1 and CDR2 from the germline V gene are SGHRS and YFSETQ. The trim removed 3 bases at V and 6 bases at J, leaving 12 bases unmatched. The CDR3 sequence is 16 residues long. CDR3 loop: CASSYQPRRTGDGYTF. CDR3 DNA sequence: TGCGCCAGCAGCTACCAACCTCGTCGGACAGGGGATGGCTACACCTTC.

This clonotype has at least ten counts. The chain couples TRBV30 to TRBJ1-1, with D possibly matching TRBD1 (5 bases). The CDR3 length is 14 residues. V was clipped by 3 bases and J by 4 bases, with 15 bases between them. CDR1 and CDR2 from the germline V gene are GTSNPN and SVGIG (reference sequence). CDR3 amino acids: CAWRRAGVSTEAFF. CDR3 nucleotides: TGTGCCTGGAGGCGGGCGGGGGTGAGCACTGAAGCTTTCTTT.

The genes are TRBV12-3 or TRBV12-4 and TRBJ1-2; 7 positions agree with TRBD1. V dropped 8 bases and J dropped 1; count of bases not matched to a gene: 4. This CDR3 is 13 amino acids long. The CDR3 loop is CASLTGYNYGYTF. The CDR3 bases are TGTGCCAGCCTGACAGGGTATAACTATGGCTACACCTTC.

This clonotype was seen ten or more times. This rearrangement joins TRBV11-1 to TRBJ2-2; D may be TRBD1 (6 bases). Trimming took 0 bases from V and 4 from J, leaving 24 bases between them. This CDR3 region has 20 residues. CDR1 is SGHAT, CDR2 FQDESV, per germline (reference sequence). CDR3 residues: CASSLASFVSQGILTGELFF. Here the CDR3 DNA reads TGTGCCAGCAGCTTAGCGTCATTTGTTTCACAGGGAATTCTCACCGGGGAGCTGTTTTTT. The full variable domain, rest sourced from reference TRBV11-1 and TRBJ2-2, is EAEVAQSPRYKITEKSQAVAFWCDPISGHATLYWYRQILGQGPELLVQFQDESVVDDSQLPKDRFSAERLKGVDSTLKIQPAELGDSAMYLCASSLASFVSQGILTGELFFGEGSRLTVL.